Listed here are 30 T cell receptor beta chains from one sample, sequenced in a study of blood T cell repertoires in COVID-19. Generated by immunoSEQ multiplex PCR, the TCRdb table keeps only in-frame clones and is missing some. The table lists just over 20,000 clones, 80% to 90% of them singletons, with roughly 3.5% in the top ten. The sequenced material came from peripheral blood. The receptors here all came from a man over 45 with active COVID-19.

The chain couples TRBV19 to TRBJ2-3, with 7 bases matching TRBD1. J lost 4 bases, V lost 1 base, and 2 bases had no gene match. The CDR3 extends over 14 amino acids. CDR1 is LNHDA and CDR2 is SQIVND in the germline V gene (reference sequence). CDR3 DNA sequence: TGTGCCAGTAGTATAGGGGACAGACCAGATACGCAGTATTTT. Translated, it gives CASSIGDRPDTQYF.

Only a few counts were recorded for this clone. This rearrangement joins TRBV30 to TRBJ1-1; D is ambiguous. The CDR3 spans 14 residues. Germline V gene sequence: CDR1 GTSNPN, CDR2 SVGIG (reference sequence). Trimming removed 4 bases from V and 0 bases from J, with 12 bases in between. This chain's CDR3 is CAWIPGLVNTEAFF. The DNA for the CDR3 is TGTGCCTGGATACCCGGGTTGGTGAACACTGAAGCTTTCTTT.

The rearrangement links TRBV29-1 to TRBJ2-3; weak D call: TRBD2 (6 bases). This CDR3 comprises 12 residues. Trimming left V 4 bases short and J 3 bases short, with 8 bases between. Germline lookup yields CDR1 SQVTM and CDR2 ANQGSEA. CDR3 sequence (DNA): TGCAGCGTTGTTGCGGGGACAGATACGCAGTATTTT. This sequence encodes CSVVAGTDTQYF.

The chain employs TRBV6-2 or TRBV6-3 and TRBJ1-5; unclear D gene. The CDR3 consists of 12 residues. The V end was cut by 5 bases, the J end by 6 bases, with 8 bases between. The germline V gene has CDR1 MNHEY and CDR2 SVGEGT. CDR3 amino acids: CASSHGPQPQHF. The CDR3 coding sequence is TGTGCCAGCAGTCATGGGCCTCAGCCCCAGCATTTT.

The genes are TRBV15 and TRBJ1-5, with no clear D. CDR1 and CDR2 (germline): LNHNV, YYDKDF (reference sequence). V lost 0 bases and J 0 bases, leaving 3 bases between the germline ends. The CDR3 loop spans 14 amino acids. The CDR3 DNA sequence: TGTGCCACCAGCAGAGATTATAGCAATCAGCCCCAGCATTTT. Translating gives CATSRDYSNQPQHF.

The chain couples TRBV4-2 to TRBJ2-5, with TRBD2 identical over 8 bases. The CDR3 has 17 residues. CDR1 is LGHNA, CDR2 YNFKEQ, per germline. After removal of 1 base from V and 5 bases from J, the junction contained 12 bases not matched to a gene. The CDR3 DNA sequence: TGTGCCAGCAGCCAAGTCGGTTCTGTAGCGGGGAGCGAGACCCAGTACTTC. As protein: CASSQVGSVAGSETQYF.

The chain uses TRBV3-1 (or the pseudogene TRBV3-2) and TRBJ1-1; 7 bases agree with TRBD1. The CDR3 consists of 16 residues. Germline loops: CDR1 LGHDT, CDR2 YNNKEL (reference sequence). The junction had 5 bases not matched to a gene; V was cut back by 0 bases and J by 1 base. The CDR3 coding sequence is TGTGCCAGCAGCCAAGATCGCAGGACAGGGAACACTGAAGCTTTCTTT. It codes for CASSQDRRTGNTEAFF.

This chain connects TRBV19 to TRBJ2-2; 8 bases match TRBD2. V was pared by 4 bases and J by 2 bases, with 15 bases of the junction left unmatched. CDR3 size: 19 residues. Germline V gene sequence: CDR1 LNHDA, CDR2 SQIVND (reference sequence). The CDR3 is CASSKRRSQRGLNTGELFF. CDR3 DNA: TGTGCCAGTAGTAAGCGCCGTTCCCAGCGGGGGTTAAACACCGGGGAGCTGTTTTTT.

This chain uses TRBV7-3 with TRBJ1-6; D is possibly TRBD1 (5 bases). CDR3 length equals 16 residues. Germline-derived CDR1 and CDR2 are SGHTA and FQGTGA. The V end lost 1 base, the J end lost 10 bases, and 17 bases lay between the germline ends. The CDR3 spells CASSLSGFRAGSPLHF. In DNA form, the CDR3 reads TGTGCCAGCAGCTTAAGCGGTTTCAGGGCGGGATCACCCCTCCACTTT.

This chain joins TRBV2 and TRBJ2-2, with 7 positions matching TRBD1. J gave up 3 bases and V 2 bases, and 12 bases lay outside the gene matches. The germline gives CDR1 SNHLY, CDR2 FYNNEI. The CDR3 covers 18 residues. The CDR3: CASSEPREAGGYTGELFF. CDR3 coding DNA: TGTGCCAGCAGTGAACCCCGAGAGGCAGGGGGATACACCGGGGAGCTGTTTTTT.

The chain combines TRBV19 with TRBJ1-3, with a possible D match to TRBD1 (5 bases). Germline assignment: CDR1 LNHDA and CDR2 SQIVND (reference sequence). Trimming stripped 6 bases from V and 7 bases from J, with 19 bases between. The length of the CDR3 is 15 residues. Here the CDR3 DNA reads TGTGCCAGTAGGATTTCTTTGACAGCATGGAACACCATATATTTT. Amino acid sequence: CASRISLTAWNTIYF.

This clone was detected only once. V usage is TRBV21-1 and J usage is TRBJ2-5; the table's D call, TRBD2, was not checked against the DNA. TRBV21-1 is labeled a pseudogene. This CDR3 region has 13 residues. The CDR3 coding sequence is TGTGTTAGGGGCAGCGGGGGGCAAGAGACCCAGTACTTC. Encoded protein: CVRGSGGQETQYF.

This chain joins TRBV7-2 and TRBJ1-2, with TRBD1 matching 10 bases. CDR1 and CDR2 from the germline V gene are SGHTA and FQGNSA. V trimming: 5 bases; J trimming: 8 bases; junction bases outside the gene matches: 17. The CDR3 covers 17 residues. CDR3 loop: CASSQPPGQGTRGGYTF. DNA of the CDR3: TGTGCCAGCAGCCAGCCCCCGGGACAGGGGACTCGAGGGGGCTACACCTTC.

The chain combines TRBV7-9 with TRBJ2-3; possibly TRBD2 for D (6 bases). The CDR3 runs to 15 residues. The germline V gene encodes CDR1 SEHNR and CDR2 FQNEAQ (reference sequence). V lost 5 bases to trimming and J lost 6 bases, with 18 bases between them. CDR3 sequence reads: CASSPEGLSIDTQYF. The CDR3 nucleotides are TGTGCCAGCAGCCCCGAGGGACTGTCAATTGATACGCAGTATTTT.

This clone has more than one count but fewer than ten. The same CDR3 also results from other DNA sequences found in this sample. V usage is TRBV7-2 and J usage is TRBJ2-1, with D perhaps TRBD2 (6 bases). V was shortened by 5 bases and J by 3 bases, with 14 bases between the two germline ends. The germline gives CDR1 SGHTA, CDR2 FQGNSA. This CDR3 is 15 amino acids long. The CDR3 nucleotides read TGTGCCAGCAGCCCCGTGGGGGGATTCTACAATGAGCAGTTCTTC. Translating gives CASSPVGGFYNEQFF.

The CDR3 here is CSVVHSGGPSYNEQFF. The DNA for the CDR3 is TGCAGCGTTGTTCATAGCGGGGGTCCCTCCTACAATGAGCAGTTCTTC. The chain couples TRBV29-1 to TRBJ2-1, with 9 nucleotides matching TRBD2. The J segment lost 0 bases and the V segment lost 4 bases, leaving 7 bases of the junction unmatched. This CDR3 comprises 16 residues. CDR1 is SQVTM, CDR2 ANQGSEA, per germline.

This chain connects TRBV6-5 to TRBJ1-6; D might be TRBD1 (6 bases). The CDR3 consists of 14 residues. V lost 9 bases, J lost 7 bases, and 16 bases lay in between. CDR1 is MNHEY and CDR2 is SVGAGI in the germline V gene. CDR3 nucleotide sequence: TGTGCCAGTTTTCGGGCAGGGGAGAATTCACCCCTCCACTTT. It yields the protein CASFRAGENSPLHF.

V and J are TRBV2 and TRBJ1-2; D not resolved. In germline, CDR1 is SNHLY, CDR2 FYNNEI. The CDR3 is 15 amino acids. V was cut by 6 bases and J by 0 bases, with 14 bases left in between. The chain's CDR3 is CASSENSRANYGYTF. The CDR3, as DNA: TGTGCCAGCAGCGAAAACAGTAGAGCTAACTATGGCTACACCTTC.

The chain carries TRBV29-1 and TRBJ1-1; perhaps TRBD1 as D (6 bases). The germline V gene encodes CDR1 SQVTM and CDR2 ANQGSEA. V gave up 4 bases and J gave up 11 bases, with 8 bases separating them. This CDR3 has 9 residues. CDR3 amino acids: CSVAGEAFF. CDR3 DNA sequence: TGCAGCGTTGCAGGGGAGGCTTTCTTT.

The table lists this clone with a few counts. V usage is TRBV5-1 and J usage is TRBJ1-2, with 9 bases aligning to TRBD1. V gave up 4 bases and J gave up 4 bases; unmatched junction bases: 8. This CDR3 contains 15 residues. Germline lookup yields CDR1 SGHRS and CDR2 YFSETQ. This chain's CDR3 is CASSATTGGGYGYTF. The CDR3 coding sequence is TGCGCCAGCAGCGCAACGACAGGGGGAGGCTATGGCTACACCTTC.

This sequence joins TRBV27 and TRBJ2-2, with D perhaps TRBD1 (6 bases). Between the trimmed V and J ends, which lost 5 bases and 3 bases, there was a span of 10 bases. The CDR3 extends over 14 amino acids. The germline gives CDR1 MNHEY, CDR2 SMNVEV (reference sequence). CDR3 loop: CASSGHRDTGELFF. In DNA form, the CDR3 reads TGTGCCAGCAGTGGACACAGGGACACCGGGGAGCTGTTTTTT.

The gene calls are TRBV5-1 and TRBJ1-2, with D unresolved. Per the germline V gene, CDR1 is SGHRS and CDR2 is YFSETQ. V gave up 0 bases and J gave up 3 bases, with 6 bases separating them. The CDR3 is 13 amino acids. The CDR3 spells CASSLVTDYGYTF. The CDR3 DNA reads as TGCGCCAGCAGCTTGGTTACAGACTATGGCTACACCTTC.

J is TRBJ1-6 and V is TRBV5-6; perhaps TRBD1 as D (6 bases). Trimming took 3 bases from V and 10 from J, leaving 8 bases between them. Germline V CDR1 and CDR2: SGHDT, YYEEEE. The CDR3 is 12 residues long. CDR3 in DNA: TGTGCCAGCAGCTACAGGGAGTCACCCCTCCACTTT. Translation: CASSYRESPLHF.

The genes are TRBV27 and TRBJ2-1; a possible D gene is TRBD2 (7 bases). Per the germline V gene, CDR1 is MNHEY and CDR2 is SMNVEV (reference sequence). Trimming took off 6 bases at V and 1 base at J, with 16 bases between the two ends. This CDR3 is built from 16 residues. The CDR3 sequence: CASRFEGGRSYNEQFF. CDR3 DNA: TGTGCCAGCAGATTCGAGGGGGGGCGGTCCTACAATGAGCAGTTCTTC.

V and J are TRBV11-3 and TRBJ2-5; TRBD2 matches 7 bases. J was trimmed by 0 bases and V by 1 base; bases with no gene match: 2. Germline CDR1 SGHNT, CDR2 YENEEA. CDR3 length: 15 residues. CDR3 residues: CASSLGLANQETQYF. CDR3 coding DNA: TGTGCCAGCAGCTTAGGACTAGCCAACCAAGAGACCCAGTACTTC.

The chain recombines TRBV12-3 or TRBV12-4 with TRBJ1-6; a weak D match, TRBD1 (6 bases). V was shortened by 8 bases and J by 8 bases, with 13 bases between the two germline ends. The CDR3 contains 13 residues. The CDR3 reads CASGTRGDSPLHF. CDR3 bases: TGTGCCAGCGGCACCAGGGGAGATTCACCCCTCCACTTT.

V usage is TRBV5-1 and J usage is TRBJ2-5; TRBD1 might be the D (6 bases). The V gene's germline CDR1 is SGHRS and CDR2 YFSETQ. This CDR3 contains 16 residues. Between the trimmed V and J ends, which lost 2 bases and 6 bases, there was a span of 20 bases. The chain's CDR3 is CASSFLGGGIGQTQYF. Here the CDR3 DNA reads TGCGCCAGCAGCTTTTTGGGTGGGGGCATCGGCCAGACCCAGTACTTC.

The J gene is TRBJ2-4, the V gene TRBV7-2; 11 positions match TRBD2. Losses at the gene ends were 2 bases for V and 9 bases for J; bases not matched to a gene: 18. Germline CDR1 is SGHTA and CDR2 is FQGNSA. The CDR3 length is 19 residues. The DNA of the CDR3 is TGTGCCAGCAGCTTATCCTCCTTAAGTCTAGCGGGGGGCGCCGGCATTCAGTACTTC. Translated, it gives CASSLSSLSLAGGAGIQYF. The full variable domain, with the rest looked up from reference TRBV7-2 and TRBJ2-4, is GAGVSQSPSNKVTEKGKDVELRCDPISGHTALYWYRQSLGQGLEFLIYFQGNSAPDKSGLPSDRFSAERTGGSVSTLTIQRTQQEDSAVYLCASSLSSLSLAGGAGIQYFGAGTRLSVL.

The rearrangement joins TRBV7-9 to TRBJ1-2; TRBD1 is a possible D gene (6 bases). From germline, CDR1 is SEHNR and CDR2 FQNEAQ (reference sequence). V was trimmed by 4 bases and J by 7 bases, leaving 22 bases between them. This CDR3 contains 16 residues. The CDR3 here is CASSSGHAPTLGGYTF. The CDR3 coding sequence is TGTGCCAGCAGCTCGGGACACGCTCCGACCCTGGGTGGCTACACCTTC.

The chain combines TRBV11-2 with TRBJ2-1; 7 bases match TRBD2. Unmatched junction bases numbered 3, after V lost 1 base and J lost 6 bases. Germline CDR1 reads SGHAT; CDR2 reads FQNNGV. This CDR3 has 14 amino acids. CDR3 residues: CASSLALAANEQFF. The CDR3 bases are TGTGCCAGCAGCTTAGCTCTAGCGGCCAATGAGCAGTTCTTC.